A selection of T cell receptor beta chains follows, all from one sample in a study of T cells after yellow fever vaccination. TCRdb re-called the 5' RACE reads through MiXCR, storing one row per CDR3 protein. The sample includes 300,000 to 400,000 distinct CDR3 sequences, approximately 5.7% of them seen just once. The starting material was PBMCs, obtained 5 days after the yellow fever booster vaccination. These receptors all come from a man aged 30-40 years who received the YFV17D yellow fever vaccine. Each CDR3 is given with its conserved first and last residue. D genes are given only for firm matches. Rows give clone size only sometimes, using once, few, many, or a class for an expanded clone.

TGCGCCAGCAGCTTGTCGTCCCCTTTTACCGGGGCCAACGTCCTGACTTTC	CASSLSSPFTGANVLTF	TRBJ2-6	.	TRBV5-1	.
TGTGCCAGCAGCTTGGGGACCGGATACAGGGCGGGTGGGGGTGAGCAGTTCTTC	CASSLGTGYRAGGGEQFF	TRBJ2-1	few	TRBV11-2	.
TGTGCCAGTACCTCAGCGGGGACAGGGTATTACAATGAGCAGTTCTTC	CASTSAGTGYYNEQFF	TRBJ2-1	few	TRBV19	TRBD1
TGCAGTGCTAGGGACTCTGGAAACACCATATATTTT	CSARDSGNTIYF	TRBJ1-3	few	TRBV20-1	.
TGTGCCAGCAGCACTACCCGGGACTCTTTCCCAGATACGCAGTATTTT	CASSTTRDSFPDTQYF	TRBJ2-3	many	TRBV7-2	.
TGTGCCAGCAGTGACTCCGGGGGACTAGTGGTCTTCGGGGAGCTGTTTTTT	CASSDSGGLVVFGELFF	TRBJ2-2	many	TRBV2	TRBD2
TGTGCCTGGAGTGTAACTAGGACTAGCGGTTACAATGAGCAGTTCTTC	CAWSVTRTSGYNEQFF	TRBJ2-1	few	TRBV30	TRBD2
TGTGCCAGCAGCCGAGCGGGACGGCTTTCCGGGGGGGAGACCCAGTACTTC	CASSRAGRLSGGETQYF	TRBJ2-5	many	TRBV7-2	TRBD2
TGCAGTGCTAGAGCGGAGAACTCCTACGAGCAGTACTTC	CSARAENSYEQYF	TRBJ2-7	.	TRBV20-1	.
TGCAGTGCTATTTCGCGGGACCTCTACGAGCAGTACTTC	CSAISRDLYEQYF	TRBJ2-7	many	TRBV20-1	.
TGTGCCTGGAGTGTAGCGGGGGGGGTAGGCCTGGCAGATACGCAGTATTTT	CAWSVAGGVGLADTQYF	TRBJ2-3	.	TRBV30	TRBD2
TGTGCCAGCTCGGGCTTCCGAGCTAGCACAGATACGCAGTATTTT	CASSGFRASTDTQYF	TRBJ2-3	few	TRBV7-9	.
TGCGCCAGCAAAGCTTCAGCGGGAGCCCCGATCGGGGAGCTGTTTTTT	CASKASAGAPIGELFF	TRBJ2-2	many	TRBV5-1	TRBD2
TGCGCCAGCAGCCAAGCACAGGGGAGGTACGAGCAGTACTTC	CASSQAQGRYEQYF	TRBJ2-7	many	TRBV4-3	.
TGTGCCAGCGGTAGTCTTTCTGGAAACACCATATATTTT	CASGSLSGNTIYF	TRBJ1-3	few	TRBV12-3/TRBV12-4	.
TGTGCCAGCAGTGTCCTCTTGGACGGTGAAAAACTGTTTTTT	CASSVLLDGEKLFF	TRBJ1-4	.	TRBV6-1	.
TGCGCCAGCAGCCCACTGACTAGCGGGAGGGGGAGCTGGAATACGCAGTATTTT	CASSPLTSGRGSWNTQYF	TRBJ2-3	.	TRBV5-1	TRBD2
TGTGCCAGCAGTACGGGCCCTCACTATGGCTACACCTTC	CASSTGPHYGYTF	TRBJ1-2	.	TRBV12-3/TRBV12-4	.
TGTGCCAGCAGCAGCCTTAGCGGGAGGTTCTACGAGCAGTACTTC	CASSSLSGRFYEQYF	TRBJ2-7	few	TRBV7-6	TRBD2
TGCGCCAGCAGCCAAGATATAGGACTAGCGGGAATTGAGCAGTTCTTC	CASSQDIGLAGIEQFF	TRBJ2-1	few	TRBV4-1	TRBD2
TGCGCCAGCAGCCACTACCTGGGGACGGGACTAGCGGGAGGGGGGGACTACAATGAGCAGTTCTTC	CASSHYLGTGLAGGGDYNEQFF	TRBJ2-1	few	TRBV4-1	TRBD2
TGTGCCAGCAGGAATGGACAGTCCGAGCAGTTCTTC	CASRNGQSEQFF	TRBJ2-1	.	TRBV21-1	.
TGCAGCGTTGGCGACAGGGGAGATACTGAAGCTTTCTTT	CSVGDRGDTEAFF	TRBJ1-1	.	TRBV29-1	TRBD1
TGCAGCGTCGCCAGAAACTATGGCTACACCTTC	CSVARNYGYTF	TRBJ1-2	few	TRBV29-1	.
TGTGCCGCCAGGGACTGGGATGAAAAACTGTTTTTT	CAARDWDEKLFF	TRBJ1-4	many	TRBV19	.
TGTGCCAGCTCACCACCGGGGACAGGGTCAATCTACGAGCAGTACTTC	CASSPPGTGSIYEQYF	TRBJ2-7	few	TRBV18	TRBD1
TGTGCCACCAGCAGAGATAGGTTGGACCTCCCCTCCTACAATGAGCAGTTCTTC	CATSRDRLDLPSYNEQFF	TRBJ2-1	many	TRBV15	.
TGTGCCAGCAGTGGACTAGCGGGAATATGGGCAGGGACCCAGTACTTC	CASSGLAGIWAGTQYF	TRBJ2-5	few	TRBV7-9	TRBD2
TGCAGCGGGACAGCACCCGGTCTCGATGGCTACACCTTC	CSGTAPGLDGYTF	TRBJ1-2	.	TRBV29-1	.
TGCAGTGCAATAGACAGGCCGGGTAGCGGGGAGCTGTTTTTT	CSAIDRPGSGELFF	TRBJ2-2	few	TRBV20-1	.
TGTGCCAGCAGCTCCACCGGGACAGGATCTATCGAAGGGCAGTACTTC	CASSSTGTGSIEGQYF	TRBJ2-7	few	TRBV7-2	TRBD1
TGTGCCTGGAGTTCTCCCGGAAGTGAGCAGTTCTTC	CAWSSPGSEQFF	TRBJ2-1	few	TRBV30	.
TGCGCCAGCAGTCCGACAACCCCCCCTAGCACAGATACGCAGTATTTT	CASSPTTPPSTDTQYF	TRBJ2-3	many	TRBV23-1	.
TGCTGTGCTAGAGGGGGACTAGCGGGAGAAACAGATACGCAGTATTTT	CCARGGLAGETDTQYF	TRBJ2-3	.	TRBV20-1	TRBD2
TGTGCCAGCTGTGGTAACACCGGGGAGCTGTTTTTT	CASCGNTGELFF	TRBJ2-2	many	TRBV6-2/TRBV6-3	.
TGCAGTGCTAGGCACGCATCGGGGGACTATGGCTACACCTTC	CSARHASGDYGYTF	TRBJ1-2	few	TRBV20-1	.
TGTGCCAGCAGCCAAGACGAGAATACGCAGTATTTT	CASSQDENTQYF	TRBJ2-3	.	TRBV3-1	.
TGTGCCAGCAGCGTAGTATTAGCGGGAGGGCGGGCCCACGAGCAGTACTTC	CASSVVLAGGRAHEQYF	TRBJ2-7	few	TRBV9	TRBD2
TGTGCCAGCAGCTTTGTCGGCCCTGATGAGCAGTTCTTC	CASSFVGPDEQFF	TRBJ2-1	.	TRBV5-6	.
TGTGCCAGCAGCTATGTAGCGGGTGAGCGGTTCTTC	CASSYVAGERFF	TRBJ2-1	few	TRBV7-8	TRBD2
TGTGCCAGCAGTCACGGGACTTACACCGGGGAGCTGTTTTTT	CASSHGTYTGELFF	TRBJ2-2	few	TRBV12-3/TRBV12-4	.
TGTGCCAGCTCACCAGGATCAGGGGCAAACTATGGCTACACCTTC	CASSPGSGANYGYTF	TRBJ1-2	.	TRBV18	.
TGCAGTGCACTTACAGAAGCCAAAAACATTCAGTACTTC	CSALTEAKNIQYF	TRBJ2-4	.	TRBV20-1	.
TGTGCCAGCAGCTCCACCGGGACAGAATACAATGAGCAGTTCTTC	CASSSTGTEYNEQFF	TRBJ2-1	many	TRBV5-5	TRBD1
TGTGCCAGCAAACCCACGGTGGGGGGAACCTTAGCCAAAAACATTCAGTACTTC	CASKPTVGGTLAKNIQYF	TRBJ2-4	many	TRBV12-3/TRBV12-4	.
TGTGCCAGCAGCGGTTATCGTGGGTCCAATCAGCCCCAGCATTTT	CASSGYRGSNQPQHF	TRBJ1-5	few	TRBV4-2	.
TGTGCCAGCTCCCCGGACAGTGGATTGGAGCAGTACTTC	CASSPDSGLEQYF	TRBJ2-7	.	TRBV9	.
TGTGCCAGCAGCCCCAAGGCCGGGGCCTCCTTCTTC	CASSPKAGASFF	TRBJ2-7	.	TRBV12-3/TRBV12-4	.
TGTGCCAGCAGTTACAGGGCGGGAGGATCCGAGACCCAGTACTTC	CASSYRAGGSETQYF	TRBJ2-5	many	TRBV7-2	TRBD2
TGCAGCGTTGTGGGGGAGAGCTCCTACAATGAGCAGTTCTTC	CSVVGESSYNEQFF	TRBJ2-1	many	TRBV29-1	.